This T cell receptor (beta chain) was profiled in a study of T cell responses to AZD1222 COVID-19 vaccine. The study's findings and limits: Repertoires were obtained solely post-peak T cell response. Spike-specific TCRs gained breadth and depth after people received two AZD1222 doses.

The CDR3 extends over 13 amino acids. Trimming shortened V by 3 bases and J by 8 bases, and 11 bases separated the two germline ends. Assay used: immunoSEQ multiplex PCR; TCRdb lists only in-frame clones, some missing. Of about 160,000 clones detected, around 92% appear once; the ten largest clones hold over 0.7%. This clone was counted once. As yet, its antigen is unknown. Sequencing used peripheral blood, obtained on day 0 of AZD1222 vaccination. The rearrangement joins TRBV12-3 or TRBV12-4 to TRBJ1-3; unclear D gene. The clonotype was recovered from an adult in good health. The CDR3 region is CASSLMERDTIYF. The CDR3 coding sequence is TGTGCCAGCAGTTTGATGGAAAGGGACACCATATATTTT.